This T cell receptor beta chain was captured by sequencing in a study of cytomegalovirus exposure and HLA in healthy donors. The PCR used 60 Vbeta and 13 Jbeta primers. Original processing methods: Unique TCR beta chains numbered about 80 million in a later analysis, with roughly 10 million shared. Sequenced by immunoSEQ multiplex PCR; TCRdb stores in-frame clones only, minus some. The DNA gave D and trimming, while V, J and clone size come from that table. The data contain about 200,000 clones, 79% of them singletons. CDR1 and CDR2 (germline): SGHRS, YFSETQ. This CDR3 region has 14 residues. V was pared by 0 bases and J by 7 bases, with 11 bases between. This clone occurred a few times. Its antigen is currently unknown. Notes on the study in general: Previously analyzed data showed that most TCR beta V segments were productive at a frequency of about 87% or about 30%.

This rearrangement joins TRBV5-1 to TRBJ2-1; TRBD1 is a possible D gene (5 bases). This TCR was sampled from a male donor in good health and CMV-seropositive. Sequenced sample: PBMCs. The CDR3 coding sequence is TGCGCCAGCAGCTTGGTGCCAGGGCTAAATGAGCAGTTCTTC. As protein: CASSLVPGLNEQFF.